These T cell receptor beta chains were read from a single sample in a study of CD8 T cells in ankylosing spondylitis. TCRdb reanalysed the 5' RACE reads using MiXCR and keeps one entry per CDR3 protein. Of some 38,000 distinct CDR3 sequences listed, about 9.4% are singletons. Sequenced sample: blood, either unsorted or a sorted T cell fraction (not recorded which). The receptors were gathered from a male donor with ankylosing spondylitis or in good health (not recorded which). The CDR3 runs from the conserved cysteine through the conserved F or W. The D gene is left open where the match is weak. Clone size appears in some rows only: once, few, many, or a class for an expanded clone.

- many TRBJ2-6 TRBV3-1 CASQGPYGGANVLTF TGTGCCTCCCAGGGTCCTTACGGGGGGGCCAACGTCCTGACTTTC
TRBD2 many TRBJ2-1 TRBV29-1 CSVEGTSGSKGNEQFF TGCAGCGTTGAAGGGACTAGCGGGAGTAAGGGTAATGAGCAGTTCTTC
- many TRBJ2-5 TRBV29-1 CSVAGSANQETQYF TGCAGCGTTGCGGGTAGCGCGAACCAAGAGACCCAGTACTTC
TRBD2 many TRBJ2-1 TRBV12-3/TRBV12-4 CASSQNLAGGPGEQFF TGTGCCAGCAGTCAAAACCTAGCGGGAGGGCCAGGTGAGCAGTTCTTC
TRBD1 many TRBJ2-7 TRBV7-3 CASSFGQGYEQYF TGTGCCAGCAGCTTCGGACAGGGCTACGAGCAGTACTTC
- - TRBJ1-5 TRBV12-3/TRBV12-4 CASSSGQPNQPQHF TGTGCCAGCAGTTCAGGTCAGCCAAATCAGCCCCAGCATTTT
TRBD1 many TRBJ1-6 TRBV9 CASNTGGNSPLHF TGTGCCAGCAATACAGGGGGTAATTCACCCCTCCACTTT
TRBD2 many TRBJ2-7 TRBV5-1 CASSPYGRDYEQYF TGCGCCAGCAGCCCTTACGGGAGGGACTACGAGCAGTACTTC
- many TRBJ1-1 TRBV11-2 CASSLIPRGGTEAFF TGTGCCAGCAGCTTAATTCCCAGGGGAGGCACTGAAGCTTTCTTT
TRBD1 many TRBJ2-5 TRBV11-2 CASSFRGPQETQYF TGTGCCAGCAGCTTCAGGGGGCCACAAGAGACCCAGTACTTC
- many TRBJ1-2 TRBV2 CASARSGLQANYGYTF TGTGCCAGCGCACGCTCGGGCTTACAAGCTAACTATGGCTACACCTTC
- many TRBJ1-5 TRBV20-1 CSARDSYSNQPQHF TGCAGTGCTAGAGACAGCTATAGCAATCAGCCCCAGCATTTT
- many TRBJ2-7 TRBV20-1 CSARGPGAYEQYF TGCAGTGCTAGAGGTCCAGGGGCCTACGAGCAGTACTTC
- many TRBJ2-7 TRBV15 CATSKDSYWDYEQYF TGTGCCACCAGCAAAGACAGTTACTGGGACTACGAGCAGTACTTC
- - TRBJ1-1 TRBV10-2 CASSLTAMNTEAFF TGCGCCAGCAGCTTGACAGCCATGAACACTGAAGCTTTCTTT
TRBD1 many TRBJ1-1 TRBV6-6 CASAGGAGSEAFF TGTGCCAGTGCAGGGGGCGCCGGATCTGAAGCTTTCTTT
- many TRBJ1-1 TRBV3-1 CASSPPGGPEAFF TGTGCCAGCAGCCCCCCTGGGGGCCCTGAAGCTTTCTTT
TRBD2 few TRBJ2-5 TRBV2 CASSEGASGRPKWETQYF TGTGCCAGCAGTGAAGGAGCTAGCGGGAGGCCGAAATGGGAGACCCAGTACTTC
- many TRBJ2-7 TRBV5-1 CASSWDIGFYEQYF TGCGCCAGCAGCTGGGACATAGGTTTCTACGAGCAGTACTTC
- - TRBJ2-3 TRBV12-3/TRBV12-4 CVSSLLRLYAAPQYF TGTGTTAGCAGTTTGTTACGACTCTACGCAGCTCCGCAGTATTTT
- many TRBJ1-4 TRBV7-9 CASSLGVSLEEKLFF TGTGCCAGCAGCTTAGGGGTATCCCTCGAAGAAAAACTGTTTTTT
TRBD2 - TRBJ2-7 TRBV5-1 CASSLGPGTSSHEQYF TGCGCCAGCAGCTTGGGGCCCGGGACTAGCTCCCACGAGCAGTACTTC
- many TRBJ2-7 TRBV10-2 CASSLGSSYEQYF TGCGCCAGCAGCCTAGGGAGCTCCTACGAGCAGTACTTC
TRBD2 many TRBJ2-2 TRBV11-2 CASSFNSGSAGELFF TGTGCCAGCAGCTTCAATAGCGGGAGTGCCGGGGAGCTGTTTTTT
- - TRBJ1-2 TRBV2 CAGAGNRPLAGYTF TGTGCCGGAGCAGGAAACAGGCCCCTCGCGGGCTACACCTTC
TRBD1 many TRBJ2-2 TRBV5-6 CASRDRGYTGELFF TGTGCCAGCAGAGACAGGGGCTACACCGGGGAGCTGTTTTTT
TRBD1 many TRBJ2-7 TRBV28 CASTRIMDRGPYEQYF TGTGCCAGTACCAGAATCATGGACAGGGGGCCATACGAGCAGTACTTC
TRBD2 - TRBJ2-1 TRBV2 CASVIAGGLDNEQFF TGTGCCAGCGTGATAGCGGGAGGACTTGACAATGAGCAGTTCTTC
TRBD1 - TRBJ2-3 TRBV12-3/TRBV12-4 CASSFGKQGVTDTQYF TGTGCCAGCAGTTTTGGGAAGCAGGGGGTCACAGATACGCAGTATTTT
- many TRBJ1-5 TRBV4-1 CASSQGLGEGQAQPQHF TGCGCCAGCAGCCAAGGCTTAGGTGAGGGCCAAGCTCAGCCCCAGCATTTT
TRBD2 many TRBJ2-1 TRBV20-1 CSARDIGTSGRGEQFF TGCAGTGCTAGAGATATAGGGACTAGCGGGAGAGGTGAGCAGTTCTTC
- many TRBJ2-3 TRBV11-2 CASSLDQKGTQYF TGTGCCAGCAGCTTAGATCAAAAGGGTACGCAGTATTTT
- many TRBJ2-1 TRBV5-6 CASMVPGSYNEQFF TGTGCCAGCATGGTACCGGGCTCCTACAATGAGCAGTTCTTC
- many TRBJ2-7 TRBV20-1 CSAIQGSSTYYEQYF TGCAGTGCCATACAGGGTTCCTCTACATACTACGAGCAGTACTTC
TRBD2 - TRBJ2-4 TRBV4-2 CAMSPGRGNIQYF TGTGCCATGAGCCCCGGGCGGGGGAACATTCAGTACTTC
- many TRBJ1-4 TRBV6-1 CASSEGLVNEKLFF TGTGCCAGCAGTGAGGGCCTTGTGAACGAAAAACTGTTTTTT
TRBD1 - TRBJ1-2 TRBV20-1 CSVTTGGTNYGYTF TGCAGTGTCACGACAGGGGGTACTAACTATGGCTACACCTTC
- many TRBJ2-7 TRBV5-1 CASSGRTVGDIYEQYF TGCGCCAGCAGCGGACGGACAGTAGGGGATATCTACGAGCAGTACTTC
- - TRBJ2-1 TRBV12-3/TRBV12-4 CASSLAYGPEQFF TGTGCCAGCAGTTTAGCCTACGGCCCTGAGCAGTTCTTC
TRBD1 - TRBJ1-1 TRBV10-3 CAITRTGGSTEAFF TGTGCCATCACCCGGACAGGGGGAAGCACTGAAGCTTTCTTT
- many TRBJ2-1 TRBV7-3 CASSLLGGNEQFF TGTGCCAGCAGCTTACTAGGGGGGAATGAGCAGTTCTTC
- - TRBJ2-1 TRBV12-3/TRBV12-4 CASSFQGLNEQFF TGTGCCAGCAGTTTTCAGGGACTTAATGAGCAGTTCTTC
- - TRBJ2-5 TRBV19 CASKTEGDPGTQYF TGTGCCAGTAAGACGGAGGGAGATCCCGGGACCCAGTACTTC
TRBD2 - TRBJ2-1 TRBV12-3/TRBV12-4 CASSSPPSGTYDEQFF TGTGCCAGCAGTTCCCCCCCTAGCGGGACTTACGATGAGCAGTTCTTC
TRBD2 many TRBJ2-7 TRBV7-8 CASSLGWDYGYEQYF TGTGCCAGCAGCTTAGGGTGGGACTATGGCTACGAGCAGTACTTC
- few TRBJ2-1 TRBV7-7 CASSLGRDGSYNEQFF TGTGCTAGCAGCTTAGGCCGGGACGGCTCCTACAATGAGCAGTTCTTC
TRBD2 - TRBJ2-1 TRBV29-1 CSVVSSPTSLALFF TGCAGCGTTGTATCCTCCCCGACTAGCCTAGCTTTGTTCTTC
- many TRBJ2-7 TRBV6-5 CASGSRHEQYF TGTGCCAGCGGGAGTCGGCACGAGCAGTACTTC